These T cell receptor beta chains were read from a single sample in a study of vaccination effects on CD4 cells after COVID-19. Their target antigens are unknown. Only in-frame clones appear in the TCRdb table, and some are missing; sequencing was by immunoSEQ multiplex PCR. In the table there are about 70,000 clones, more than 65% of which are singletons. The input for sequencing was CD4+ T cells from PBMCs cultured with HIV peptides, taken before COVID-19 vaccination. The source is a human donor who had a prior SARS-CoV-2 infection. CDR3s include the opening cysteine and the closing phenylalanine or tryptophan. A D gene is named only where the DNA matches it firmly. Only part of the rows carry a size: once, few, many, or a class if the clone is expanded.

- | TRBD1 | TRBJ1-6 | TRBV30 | CAWSVQGGGSPLHF | TGTGCCTGGAGTGTACAGGGGGGAGGATCACCCCTCCACTTT
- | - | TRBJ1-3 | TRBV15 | CATSRDPGGGNTIYF | TGTGCCACCAGCAGAGATCCCGGGGGTGGAAACACCATATATTTT
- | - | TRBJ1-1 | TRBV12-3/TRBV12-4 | CASSLGQGLEAFF | TGTGCCAGCAGTTTGGGGCAGGGACTTGAAGCTTTCTTT
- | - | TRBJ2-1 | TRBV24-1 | CATSGNRGDEQFF | TGTGCCACCAGCGGGAACCGCGGGGATGAGCAGTTCTTC
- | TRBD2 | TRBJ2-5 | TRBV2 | CASSVGLGETQYF | TGTGCCAGCAGTGTGGGACTAGGAGAGACCCAGTACTTC
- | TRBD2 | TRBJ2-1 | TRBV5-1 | CASSLSGGDYNEQFF | TGCGCCAGCAGCCTAAGCGGGGGGGACTACAATGAGCAGTTCTTC
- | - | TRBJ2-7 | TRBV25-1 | CASSLTSTYEQYF | TGTGCCAGCAGCCTGACAAGTACCTACGAGCAGTACTTC
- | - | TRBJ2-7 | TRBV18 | CASSPNPYEQYF | TGTGCCAGCTCACCAAACCCCTACGAGCAGTACTTC
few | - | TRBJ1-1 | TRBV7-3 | CASSLNGRVQGTEAFF | TGTGCCAGCAGCTTAAACGGTCGAGTACAGGGCACTGAAGCTTTCTTT
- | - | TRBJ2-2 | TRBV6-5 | CASKVTASNTGELFF | TGTGCCAGCAAGGTAACAGCGTCGAACACCGGGGAGCTGTTTTTT
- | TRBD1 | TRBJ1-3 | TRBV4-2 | CASSQAGTGGDTIYF | TGTGCCAGCAGCCAAGCCGGGACAGGGGGGGACACCATATATTTT
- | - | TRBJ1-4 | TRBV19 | CASSILGSRTTIHQGLIF | TGTGCCAGTAGTATTCTTGGTAGCCGGACGACAATCCACCAAGGTCTCATTTTT
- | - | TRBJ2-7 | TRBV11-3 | CASSLDGLASTSYEQYF | TGTGCCAGCAGCTTAGATGGTCTAGCGTCGACCTCCTACGAGCAGTACTTC
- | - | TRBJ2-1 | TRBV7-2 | CASSWSRANEQFF | TGTGCCAGCAGTTGGTCCAGGGCCAATGAGCAGTTCTTC
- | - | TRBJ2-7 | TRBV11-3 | CASSPQGGLYEQYF | TGTGCCAGCAGCCCACAGGGCGGGCTATACGAGCAGTACTTC
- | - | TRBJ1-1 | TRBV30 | CAWKRFGFAEAFF | TGTGCCTGGAAACGGTTTGGTTTCGCTGAAGCTTTCTTT
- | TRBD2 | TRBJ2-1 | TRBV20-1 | CSASGLAGVSYNEQFF | TGCAGTGCTAGTGGACTAGCGGGAGTATCCTACAATGAGCAGTTCTTC
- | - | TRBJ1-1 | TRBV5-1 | CASSQRAMLDTEAFF | TGCGCCAGCAGCCAAAGGGCGATGTTGGACACTGAAGCTTTCTTT
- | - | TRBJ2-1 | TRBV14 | CASSQVDWITYNEQFF | TGTGCCAGCAGCCAAGTGGACTGGATTACCTACAATGAGCAGTTCTTC
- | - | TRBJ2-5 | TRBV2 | CASSADSGSETQYF | TGTGCCAGCAGTGCTGATTCCGGGTCGGAGACCCAGTACTTC
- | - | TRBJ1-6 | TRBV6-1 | CASSENVGAVYPLHF | TGTGCCAGCAGTGAAAATGTAGGTGCTGTCTATCCCCTCCACTTT
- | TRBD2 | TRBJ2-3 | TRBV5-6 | CASSLPSGSTDTQYF | TGTGCCAGCAGCTTGCCTAGCGGGAGCACAGATACGCAGTATTTT
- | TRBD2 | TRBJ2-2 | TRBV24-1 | CATRTSGRGQSGELFF | TGTGCCACCAGGACTAGCGGGAGGGGTCAGTCCGGGGAGCTGTTTTTT
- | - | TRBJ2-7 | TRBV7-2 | CASSLENFRVEQYF | TGTGCCAGCAGCTTAGAAAATTTTCGCGTCGAGCAGTACTTC
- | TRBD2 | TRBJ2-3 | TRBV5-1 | CASSFGASGYTDTQYF | TGCGCCAGCAGCTTTGGCGCTAGCGGGTACACAGATACGCAGTATTTT
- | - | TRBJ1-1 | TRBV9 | CASKPQGNTEAFF | TGTGCCAGCAAACCCCAAGGGAACACTGAAGCTTTCTTT
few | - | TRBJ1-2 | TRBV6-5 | CASTLQEMKYGYTF | TGTGCCAGCACCTTACAGGAGATGAAGTATGGCTACACCTTC
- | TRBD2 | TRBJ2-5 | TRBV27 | CASSSIRDSRGVGETQYF | TGTGCCAGCAGTTCAATCAGGGACTCGCGGGGGGTAGGCGAGACCCAGTACTTC
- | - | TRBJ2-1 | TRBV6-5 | CASSRDTSSYNEQFF | TGTGCCAGCAGCCGGGACACCAGCTCCTACAATGAGCAGTTCTTC
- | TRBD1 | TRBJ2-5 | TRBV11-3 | CASSFRTGGQETQYF | TGTGCCAGCAGCTTCCGGACAGGGGGACAAGAGACCCAGTACTTC
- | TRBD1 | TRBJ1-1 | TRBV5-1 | CASSTGTALTEAFF | TGCGCCAGCAGCACCGGGACAGCCCTCACTGAAGCTTTCTTT
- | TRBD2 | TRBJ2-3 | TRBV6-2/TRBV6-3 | CASSVLAGRRSSTDTQYF | TGTGCCAGCAGTGTCCTAGCGGGACGGCGTTCTAGCACAGATACGCAGTATTTT
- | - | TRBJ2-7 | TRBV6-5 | CASSPDLWREQYF | TGTGCCAGCAGTCCCGATTTGTGGCGCGAGCAGTACTTC
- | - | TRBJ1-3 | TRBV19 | CATGRISGNTIYF | TGTGCCACTGGGAGGATCTCTGGAAACACCATATATTTT
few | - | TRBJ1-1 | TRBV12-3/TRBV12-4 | CASSSRGTEAFF | TGTGCCAGCAGTTCGCGTGGAACTGAAGCTTTCTTT
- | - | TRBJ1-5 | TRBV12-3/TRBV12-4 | CASSPNDQPQHF | TGTGCCAGCTCCCCCAATGATCAGCCCCAGCATTTT
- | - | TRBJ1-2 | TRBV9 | CASSPHQARGYTF | TGTGCCAGCAGCCCACACCAAGCGAGGGGCTACACCTTC
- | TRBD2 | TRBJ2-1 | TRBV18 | CASSPLAGGPHEQFF | TGTGCCAGCTCACCGTTAGCGGGAGGGCCGCATGAGCAGTTCTTC
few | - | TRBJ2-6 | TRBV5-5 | CASSFSRSGANVLTF | TGTGCCAGCAGCTTCTCAAGGTCTGGGGCCAACGTCCTGACTTTC
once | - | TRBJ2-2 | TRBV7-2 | CASSLVRNTNTGELFF | TGTGCCAGCAGTCTAGTCAGAAACACGAACACCGGGGAGCTGTTTTTT
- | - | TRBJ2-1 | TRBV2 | CASRTELEQFF | TGTGCCAGCAGGACCGAGCTCGAGCAGTTCTTC